These 22 T cell receptor beta chains were all obtained from the same sample, sequenced in a study of T cells after yellow fever vaccination. TCRdb ran MiXCR on the 5' RACE reads and lists one entry per CDR3 protein. The table includes a few hundred thousand distinct CDR3 sequences, 4% detected once. Sequences were derived from PBMCs, sampled 5 days after the yellow fever booster vaccination. Receptors were obtained from a young man who received the YFV17D yellow fever vaccine.

This clonotype was counted between two and nine times. The rearrangement joins TRBV29-1 to TRBJ2-4, with 7 bases lining up with TRBD1. The CDR3 is 13 residues long. V was pared by 7 bases and J by 6 bases, with 9 bases of the junction left unmatched. CDR1 and CDR2 (germline): SQVTM, ANQGSEA. In DNA, the CDR3 is TGCAGCGGTGGGACAGACCGCGGAAACATTCAGTACTTC. Translation: CSGGTDRGNIQYF.

The rearrangement uses TRBV5-1 and TRBJ2-1; D could derive from TRBD1 or TRBD2 (5 bases each). The CDR3 sequence is 14 residues long. Germline values: CDR1 SGHRS, CDR2 YFSETQ. V dropped 4 bases and J dropped 1 base, with 9 bases sitting between them. The CDR3 coding sequence is TGCGCCAGCAGCGGGGGAAATTCCTACAATGAGCAGTTCTTC. Its translation: CASSGGNSYNEQFF.

This clonotype was seen many times. This chain connects TRBV5-5 to TRBJ2-3, with 9 bases fitting TRBD2. Per the germline V gene, CDR1 is SGHKS and CDR2 is YYEKEE (reference sequence). Germline trimming cut 4 bases from V and 1 base from J; bases unmatched to any gene: 4. The CDR3 is made up of 15 amino acids. CDR3 residues: CASSLLAGRTDTQYF. In DNA, the CDR3 is TGTGCCAGCAGCCTACTAGCGGGCCGCACAGATACGCAGTATTTT. The whole variable domain, remainder taken from reference TRBV5-5 and TRBJ2-3, is DAGVTQSPTHLIKTRGQQVTLRCSPISGHKSVSWYQQVLGQGPQFIFQYYEKEERGRGNFPDRFSARQFPNYSSELNVNALLLGDSALYLCASSLLAGRTDTQYFGPGTRLTVL.

A few counts support this clonotype. This chain links TRBV5-4 with TRBJ2-7; a weak D match, TRBD2 (6 bases). The CDR3 contains 15 residues. With 0 bases removed from V and 5 bases from J, the gap between germline ends came to 15 bases. Per germline, CDR1 SGHNT and CDR2 YYREEE (reference sequence). The CDR3 spells CASSLGRGFNDEQYF. The CDR3 coding sequence is TGTGCCAGCAGCTTGGGACGGGGGTTTAACGACGAGCAGTACTTC.

This clonotype was counted between two and nine times. V usage is TRBV20-1 and J usage is TRBJ1-5; no reliable D call. The germline V gene encodes CDR1 DFQATT and CDR2 SNEGSKA (reference sequence). The CDR3 spans 15 residues. V lost 0 bases to trimming and J lost 1 base, with 10 bases between them. CDR3 sequence reads: CSARDRYRSNQPQHF. The CDR3 DNA reads as TGCAGTGCTAGAGATAGGTACCGAAGCAATCAGCCCCAGCATTTT.

J is TRBJ1-4 and V is TRBV5-5; 8 nucleotides line up with TRBD1. CDR1 and CDR2 (germline): SGHKS, YYEKEE (reference sequence). The junction had 10 bases not matched to a gene; V was cut back by 4 bases and J by 11 bases. This CDR3 contains 14 residues. The CDR3 DNA is TGTGCCAGCAGCGTCCGGGACAGGTCACCCAAACTGTTTTTT. As protein: CASSVRDRSPKLFF.

V and J are TRBV7-9 and TRBJ1-6, with 12 bases matching TRBD1. The CDR3 contains 18 residues. Germline values: CDR1 SEHNR, CDR2 FQNEAQ (reference sequence). Trimming took 0 bases from V and 8 from J; bases not matched to a gene: 8. CDR3 in DNA: TGTGCCAGCAGCTTAGCTGCGGGACAGGGGGCAGGTTATTCACCCCTCCACTTT. Translated: CASSLAAGQGAGYSPLHF.

There are many counts of this clonotype. V and J are TRBV30 and TRBJ1-6; 9 nucleotides agree with TRBD1. Losses at the gene ends were 5 bases for V and 14 bases for J; bases not matched to a gene: 10. Per germline, CDR1 GTSNPN and CDR2 SVGIG (reference sequence). The CDR3 spans 13 residues. The CDR3 region has the DNA TGTGCCTGGCACCGGGACAGGGCAACGACCCTCCACTTT. Protein product: CAWHRDRATTLHF.

Many counts were recorded for this clonotype. This chain uses TRBV7-2 with TRBJ2-5, with 16 bases aligning to TRBD2. This CDR3 is 15 amino acids long. The germline V gene encodes CDR1 SGHTA and CDR2 FQGNSA. V shed 5 bases, J shed 5 bases, and the junction held 2 bases outside the gene matches. The CDR3: CASSGTSGGVETQYF. In DNA form, the CDR3 reads TGTGCCAGCAGCGGGACTAGCGGGGGGGTGGAGACCCAGTACTTC.

There are a few counts of this clonotype. This chain uses TRBV4-1 with TRBJ2-5; no clear D. Germline values: CDR1 MGHRA, CDR2 YSYEKL. V was trimmed by 6 bases and J by 4 bases, leaving 12 bases between them. This CDR3 is built from 13 residues. The CDR3 region has the DNA TGCGCCAGCAGGGAACTGGGTAGAGAGACCCAGTACTTC. The encoded protein is CASRELGRETQYF.

The chain combines TRBV4-3 with TRBJ1-4, with D hard to call. CDR1 is LGHNA, CDR2 YSLEER, per germline. Between the trimmed V and J ends, which lost 3 bases and 0 bases, there was a span of 11 bases. This CDR3 is built from 16 residues. The CDR3 sequence is CASSQVHEATNEKLFF. The CDR3 bases are TGCGCCAGCAGCCAGGTACATGAGGCAACTAATGAAAAACTGTTTTTT.

Here the CDR3 DNA reads TGTGCCAGCGGTCTTTATAGCAATCAGCCCCAGCATTTT. It is translated as CASGLYSNQPQHF. V is TRBV7-2 and J is TRBJ1-5; D not resolved. The CDR3 is made up of 13 amino acids. The germline V gene encodes CDR1 SGHTA and CDR2 FQGNSA. Trimming took 8 bases from V and 0 from J, leaving 8 bases between them.

The table lists this clonotype with many counts. This chain links TRBV10-3 with TRBJ2-2, with 8 bases matching TRBD1. The CDR3 is 14 amino acids. Germline loops: CDR1 ENHRY, CDR2 SYGVKD. J lost 5 bases, V lost 6 bases, and 5 bases had no gene match. The CDR3 reads CAISGQGGTGELFF. CDR3 DNA: TGTGCCATCAGCGGACAGGGTGGAACCGGGGAGCTGTTTTTT.

This clonotype has a count of ten or more. The rearrangement links TRBV6-2 or TRBV6-3 to TRBJ2-6; the D is unclear. CDR1 is MNHEY, CDR2 SVGEGT, per germline. This CDR3 has 14 residues. The V end was cut by 5 bases, the J end by 4 bases, with 9 bases between. CDR3 protein: CASSHPQGANVLTF. As DNA, the CDR3 is TGTGCCAGCAGTCATCCTCAGGGGGCCAACGTCCTGACTTTC.

Ten or more counts support this clonotype. The CDR3 DNA is TGTGCCAGCAGCGTAGGCGGGGGGGTGTCCTACAATGAGCAGTTCTTC. As protein: CASSVGGGVSYNEQFF. The chain employs TRBV9 and TRBJ2-1; the match to TRBD2 covers 9 bases. With V trimmed by 0 bases and J by 1 base, 2 bases remained unmatched. Germline CDR1 is SGDLS and CDR2 is YYNGEE. The CDR3 totals 16 residues.

This clonotype appeared many times. The genes are TRBV27 and TRBJ1-1; D might be TRBD1 (5 bases). The V end lost 2 bases, the J end lost 6 bases, and 10 bases lay between the germline ends. The CDR3 is 13 amino acids. Germline V CDR1 and CDR2: MNHEY, SMNVEV (reference sequence). The CDR3 nucleotides read TGTGCCAGCAGTTTACAGGGAGCCCCTGAAGCTTTCTTT. It encodes CASSLQGAPEAFF.

This clonotype came up a few times. V usage is TRBV29-1 and J usage is TRBJ2-1; D is perhaps TRBD1 or TRBD2 (5 bases each). CDR1 and CDR2 from the germline V gene are SQVTM and ANQGSEA. This CDR3 comprises 12 residues. Trimming cost V 2 bases and J 12 bases, with 14 bases left between them. CDR3 bases: TGCAGCGTTGAAATTGGGGCTCGGGGGCAGTTCTTC. Its translation: CSVEIGARGQFF.

The V gene is TRBV27, the J gene TRBJ2-7, with TRBD1 as a possible D gene (5 bases). CDR3 length equals 14 residues. The V gene's germline CDR1 is MNHEY and CDR2 SMNVEV (reference sequence). Trimming cost V 2 bases and J 2 bases, with 10 bases left between them. CDR3: CASSLVDSAYEQYF. The CDR3 DNA is TGTGCCAGCAGTTTAGTTGACAGCGCCTACGAGCAGTACTTC.

This clonotype appeared a few times. The chain employs TRBV27 and TRBJ2-3; D perhaps matches TRBD2 (5 bases). The CDR3 is 10 amino acids. V gave up 8 bases and J gave up 14 bases, with 14 bases separating them. Germline V CDR1 and CDR2: MNHEY, SMNVEV (reference sequence). CDR3 in amino acids: CASLGLEWYF. The CDR3, as DNA: TGTGCCAGCCTCGGACTGGAATGGTATTTT.

This clonotype was detected ten times or more. This chain joins TRBV20-1 and TRBJ2-3; TRBD1 matches at 9 bases. Trimming removed 6 bases from V and 4 bases from J; junction bases left unmatched: 5. This CDR3 is built from 13 residues. Germline CDR1 DFQATT, CDR2 SNEGSKA (reference sequence). CDR3 sequence reads: CSAPGQGPDTQYF. CDR3 nucleotide sequence: TGCAGTGCCCCGGGACAGGGCCCAGATACGCAGTATTTT.

A note on this clonotype: A read error may explain this, as a much larger clone is one base away. J is TRBJ1-5 and V is TRBV4-3; D is unresolved. Trimming left V 2 bases short and J 0 bases short, with 20 bases between. Per germline, CDR1 LGHNA and CDR2 YSLEER. The CDR3 extends over 19 amino acids. This chain's CDR3 is CASSQHLGSTDFSNQPQHF. CDR3 DNA: TGCGCCAGCAGCCAACATCTCGGCTCAACGGATTTTAGCAATCAGCCCCAGCATTTT.

This clonotype was detected ten times or more. The CDR3 sequence: CASSGGDVSSYEQYF. CDR3 sequence (DNA): TGTGCCAGCAGTGGGGGGGACGTGAGCTCCTACGAGCAGTACTTC. This chain joins TRBV6-5 and TRBJ2-7, with 7 bases that match TRBD2. Losses at the gene ends were 5 bases for V and 0 bases for J; bases not matched to a gene: 7. The V gene's germline CDR1 is MNHEY and CDR2 SVGAGI. The CDR3 is 15 residues long.